A selection of T cell receptor beta chains follows, all from one sample in a study of OX40 agonist ivuxolimab in advanced cancers. Assay: immunoSEQ multiplex PCR; the TCRdb copy retains only in-frame clones and omits some. This table holds over 95,000 clones, around 90% found once. Here the sequenced sample was CD4+ or CD8+ T cells sorted from blood, taken in a trial of the OX40 agonist ivuxolimab. These receptor sequences come from an adult with an advanced solid tumor such as melanoma, head and neck, liver or kidney cancer. Both conserved end residues are part of each CDR3. The D gene is left open where the match is weak. Rows give clone size only sometimes, using once, few, many, or a class for an expanded clone.

abundance,v_gene,d_gene,CDR3aa
.,TRBV7-2,TRBD2,CASSLTSGMREQYF
once,TRBV6-1,.,CASLFMRASGNTIYF
.,TRBV6-1,.,CASSEALSGNTIYF
.,TRBV28,.,CASSRTRGETQYF
.,TRBV5-1,.,CASSLQGGNTEAFF
.,TRBV11-3,.,CASSLGGGLNTGELFF
.,TRBV11-3,.,CASSFNGLPNSPLHF
few,TRBV5-1,TRBD2,CASSFFAGAYNEQFF
.,TRBV4-2,.,CASSQDLTDVRGYTF
.,TRBV27,.,CASRRSETGELFF
.,TRBV6-5,TRBD1,CASSYSGQGLSPLHF
.,TRBV29-1,.,CSVGRDPTRNEQYF
.,TRBV30,.,CAWRVVGQGLFF
.,TRBV4-1,.,CASSQDPGWDTGELFF
.,TRBV19,TRBD2,CASRKSGGASYEQYF
.,TRBV29-1,TRBD1,CSVEPGQGGEKLFF
.,TRBV6-6,.,CASKPIPGSYEQYF
.,TRBV21-1,.,CASSKEGRSYEQYF
.,TRBV15,.,CATSRDPGASAEKLFF
.,TRBV7-8,.,CASSSSDRDTPHGYTF
.,TRBV27,TRBD1,CASSSPGQGEETQYF
.,TRBV28,.,CASSYRTLGGTQYF
.,TRBV10-1,.,CASSESRGTKATEAFF
.,TRBV5-8,.,CASSQGDWVRDTQYF
.,TRBV7-2,.,CASSPFRRGSYEQYF
.,TRBV28,.,CASRSGTSDYGYTF
.,TRBV30,.,CAWDLGGSVQFF
once,TRBV30,.,CAWSVSRTDTQYF
.,TRBV23-1,.,CASTGGGHEPRGQYF
.,TRBV7-3,TRBD2,CASSLEAGGLTDTQYF
.,TRBV10-3,.,CAISESLGDQETQYF
.,TRBV29-1,.,CSVEHSLTDTQYF
once,TRBV30,.,CALRPGTSVLDYEQYF
few,TRBV19,.,CASSGRTGGQETQYF
once,TRBV6-1,TRBD2,CASSPGLAGETQYF
.,TRBV20-1,.,CSAGSNIQYF
.,TRBV14,TRBD1,CASSRFGQGNTGELFF
.,TRBV11-2,.,CASSSGQRASTDTQYF
once,TRBV28,TRBD1,CASSSPDRVVRGYTF
once,TRBV4-2,TRBD2,CASSQGGSSYEQYF
.,TRBV10-3,.,CAIRGDLAGNTIYF